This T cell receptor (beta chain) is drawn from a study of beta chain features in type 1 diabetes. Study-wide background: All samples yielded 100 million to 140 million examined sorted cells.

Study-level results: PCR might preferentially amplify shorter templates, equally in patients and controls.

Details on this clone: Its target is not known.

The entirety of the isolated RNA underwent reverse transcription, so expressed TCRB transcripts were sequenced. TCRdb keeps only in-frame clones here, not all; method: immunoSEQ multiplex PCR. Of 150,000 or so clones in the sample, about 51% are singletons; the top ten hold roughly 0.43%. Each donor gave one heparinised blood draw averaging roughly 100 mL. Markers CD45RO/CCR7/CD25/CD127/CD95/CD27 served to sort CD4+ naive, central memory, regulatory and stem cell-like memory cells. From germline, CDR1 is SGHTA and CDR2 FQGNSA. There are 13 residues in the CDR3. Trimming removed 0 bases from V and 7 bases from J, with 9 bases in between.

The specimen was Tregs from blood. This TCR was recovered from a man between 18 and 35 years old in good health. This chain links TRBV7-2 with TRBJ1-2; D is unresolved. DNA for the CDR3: TGTGCCAGCAGCTTAGCGGCTGGGAGTGGCTACACCTTC. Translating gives CASSLAAGSGYTF.